The 18 T cell receptor beta chains below were found in one sample sequenced in a study of blood T cell repertoires in COVID-19. Some clones are missing from TCRdb's copy, which holds only in-frame ones; the method was immunoSEQ multiplex PCR. The data hold approximately 160,000 clones, with over 70% observed a single time. Material: peripheral blood. Receptors were obtained from a woman of 80 years or more with active or convalescent COVID-19.

A single count supports this clone. This chain links TRBV6-6 with TRBJ1-4; maybe TRBD1 (5 bases). This CDR3 has 16 amino acids. The V gene lost 2 bases and the J gene lost 3 bases, with 13 bases spanning the gap. Germline V gene lookup returns CDR1 MNHNY and CDR2 SVGAGI (reference sequence). Here the CDR3 DNA reads TGTGCCAGCAGTTACGGCAGGGCAAGATCTAATGAAAAACTGTTTTTT. This sequence encodes CASSYGRARSNEKLFF.

This clone occurred a few times. The chain links TRBV14 to TRBJ2-7; 7 positions match TRBD1. The CDR3 covers 12 residues. The V gene's germline CDR1 is SGHDN and CDR2 FVKESK. Trimming took 4 bases from V and 6 from J; bases not matched to a gene: 3. CDR3: CASSPTGFEQYF. The CDR3 bases are TGTGCCAGCAGCCCGACAGGGTTCGAGCAGTACTTC.

The chain uses TRBV6-2 or TRBV6-3 and TRBJ2-5; 12 positions match TRBD2. V shed 6 bases and J 4 bases; nucleotides not matched to a gene: 3. Germline V gives CDR1 MNHEY, CDR2 SVGEGT. This CDR3 contains 14 residues. The CDR3 loop reads CASSWTSGVETQYF. Written as DNA, the CDR3 is TGTGCCAGCAGCTGGACTAGCGGGGTAGAGACCCAGTACTTC.

This rearrangement joins TRBV19 to TRBJ1-1; 8 positions agree with TRBD1. From germline, CDR1 is LNHDA and CDR2 SQIVND (reference sequence). The CDR3 extends over 15 amino acids. Trimming removed 5 bases from V and 1 base from J; junction bases left unmatched: 6. The CDR3 nucleotides are TGTGCCAGTAGTCCAGCGGACAGGGCGAACACTGAAGCTTTCTTT. Its translation: CASSPADRANTEAFF.

This chain connects TRBV29-1 to TRBJ2-3; TRBD1 aligns across 12 bases. The CDR3 spans 16 residues. V gave up 5 bases and J gave up 5 bases; unmatched junction bases: 11. Germline assignment: CDR1 SQVTM and CDR2 ANQGSEA. In nucleotides, the CDR3 is TGCAGCGTTCTTATTGGGACAGGGGGCAAGGGAGATACGCAGTATTTT. Its translation: CSVLIGTGGKGDTQYF.

The rearrangement joins TRBV7-2 to TRBJ2-7; 8 bases fit TRBD2. Germline V gives CDR1 SGHTA, CDR2 FQGNSA. Trimming removed 1 base from V and 3 bases from J; junction bases left unmatched: 5. The CDR3 runs 15 residues. The CDR3 DNA is TGTGCCAGCAGCTTAGTCGGGGGGGGATTCTACGAGCAGTACTTC. As protein: CASSLVGGGFYEQYF.

The V and J genes are TRBV13 and TRBJ2-5, with D tentatively TRBD2 (7 bases). This CDR3 is 16 amino acids long. Trimming cost V 7 bases and J 0 bases, with 18 bases left between them. Germline CDR1 reads PRHDT; CDR2 reads FYEKMQ (reference sequence). The CDR3 loop reads CASTSGGRGYQETQYF. The CDR3 DNA reads TGTGCCAGCACCTCGGGGGGCCGGGGCTACCAAGAGACCCAGTACTTC.

The rearrangement links TRBV7-2 to TRBJ1-1; unclear D gene. Germline V gives CDR1 SGHTA, CDR2 FQGNSA. Between the trimmed V and J ends, which lost 1 base and 4 bases, there was a span of 13 bases. The CDR3 totals 15 residues. The CDR3 bases are TGTGCCAGCAGCTTAGATGGGGTAGGGAGCACTGAAGCTTTCTTT. Protein sequence: CASSLDGVGSTEAFF. Based on the CDR3 plus reference TRBV7-2 and TRBJ1-1, the full variable domain is GAGVSQSPSNKVTEKGKDVELRCDPISGHTALYWYRQSLGQGLEFLIYFQGNSAPDKSGLPSDRFSAERTGGSVSTLTIQRTQQEDSAVYLCASSLDGVGSTEAFFGQGTRLTVV.

This chain joins TRBV6-5 and TRBJ1-5; TRBD1 might be the D (5 bases). Between the trimmed V and J ends, which lost 11 bases and 4 bases, there was a span of 15 bases. The CDR3 is 13 residues long. Per germline, CDR1 MNHEY and CDR2 SVGAGI. The CDR3 protein is CAANSGFNQPQHF. DNA of the CDR3: TGTGCCGCTAACTCAGGGTTTAATCAGCCCCAGCATTTT.

CDR3 region: CASRPRTGDSGNTIYF. In DNA form, the CDR3 reads TGCGCCAGCAGACCTCGAACAGGGGACTCTGGAAACACCATATATTTT. V is TRBV10-2 and J is TRBJ1-3, with TRBD1 identical over 7 bases. The V and J ends lost 6 bases and 0 bases, in that order; junction bases with no gene match: 8. The CDR3 consists of 16 residues. Germline V lookup: CDR1 WSHSY, CDR2 SAAADI.

This chain uses TRBV12-3 or TRBV12-4 with TRBJ1-1; a possible D gene is TRBD1 (5 bases). Trimming shortened V by 6 bases and J by 4 bases, and 9 bases separated the two germline ends. The CDR3 consists of 12 residues. CDR3 coding DNA: TGTGCCAGCAGGAATACAGGCACTGAAGCTTTCTTT. Protein: CASRNTGTEAFF.

This clone showed up just a few times. The chain joins TRBV10-3 to TRBJ2-7; tentatively, D is TRBD2 (7 bases). Germline V gene data show CDR1 as ENHRY and CDR2 as SYGVKD. With 5 bases removed from V and 7 bases from J, the gap between germline ends came to 15 bases. The CDR3 spans 13 residues. The CDR3 spells CAISPAGAYEQYF. Written as DNA, the CDR3 is TGTGCCATCAGTCCGGCGGGGGCGTATGAGCAGTACTTC.

The chain combines TRBV11-3 with TRBJ2-5; the D gene is possibly TRBD2 (5 bases). Per germline, CDR1 SGHNT and CDR2 YENEEA. V shed 2 bases and J shed 2 bases, with 9 bases lying between them. The CDR3 has 14 amino acids. CDR3 nucleotides: TGTGCCAGCAGCTTATCGGGAATACAAGAGACCCAGTACTTC. It yields the protein CASSLSGIQETQYF.

The chain links TRBV4-2 to TRBJ1-2; 9 nucleotides line up with TRBD1. Trimming cost V 1 base and J 5 bases; bases outside gene matches: 2. This CDR3 is 14 amino acids long. Looked up from germline, CDR1 is LGHNA and CDR2 is YNFKEQ. The chain's CDR3 is CASSQAGTGYGYTF. The CDR3 nucleotides read TGTGCCAGCAGCCAAGCCGGGACAGGGTATGGCTACACCTTC.

The V and J genes are TRBV10-3 and TRBJ2-7; possible D gene TRBD1, 6 bases. In germline, CDR1 is ENHRY, CDR2 SYGVKD. The CDR3 is 13 residues long. Trimming removed 10 bases at V and 2 bases at J, with 15 bases between. CDR3 sequence reads: CATGASPPYEQYF. The DNA for the CDR3 is TGTGCCACAGGGGCAAGTCCCCCCTACGAGCAGTACTTC.

This clone was seen a few times. The chain is built from TRBV6-5 and TRBJ1-2; 8 positions match TRBD1. The germline CDR1 and CDR2 sequences are MNHEY and SVGAGI. V trimming: 6 bases; J trimming: 10 bases; junction bases outside the gene matches: 13. The CDR3 is 14 amino acids. The CDR3 nucleotides are TGTGCCAGCAGCCCCGGACAGGGCCGTAGAGACTACACCTTC. Translated, it gives CASSPGQGRRDYTF.

The genes are TRBV19 and TRBJ1-2; 7 bases match TRBD1. Per germline, CDR1 LNHDA and CDR2 SQIVND (reference sequence). V trimming: 0 bases; J trimming: 2 bases; junction bases outside the gene matches: 6. This CDR3 contains 16 residues. The CDR3: CASSIDPTGANYGYTF. CDR3 sequence (DNA): TGTGCCAGTAGTATAGACCCCACAGGGGCCAACTATGGCTACACCTTC.

As DNA, the CDR3 is TGTGCCAGTAGTATGAGAGGGTTAAATTCACCCCTCCACTTT. This translates into CASSMRGLNSPLHF. J is TRBJ1-6 and V is TRBV19; no clear D. V was cut by 3 bases and J by 7 bases, with 10 bases left in between. The CDR3 is 14 amino acids. From germline, CDR1 is LNHDA and CDR2 SQIVND (reference sequence).